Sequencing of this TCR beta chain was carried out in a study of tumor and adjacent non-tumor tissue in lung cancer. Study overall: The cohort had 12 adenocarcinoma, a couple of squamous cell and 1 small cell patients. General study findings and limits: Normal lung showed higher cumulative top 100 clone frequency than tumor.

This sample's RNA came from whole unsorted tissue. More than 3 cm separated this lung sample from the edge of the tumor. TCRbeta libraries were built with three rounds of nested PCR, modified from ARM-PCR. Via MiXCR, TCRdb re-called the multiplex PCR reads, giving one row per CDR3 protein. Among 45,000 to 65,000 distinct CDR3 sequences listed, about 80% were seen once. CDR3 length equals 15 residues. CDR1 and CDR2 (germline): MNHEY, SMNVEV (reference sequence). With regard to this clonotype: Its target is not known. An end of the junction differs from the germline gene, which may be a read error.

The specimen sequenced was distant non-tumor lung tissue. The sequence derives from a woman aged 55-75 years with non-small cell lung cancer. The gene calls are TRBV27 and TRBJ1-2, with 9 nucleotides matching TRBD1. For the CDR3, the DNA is TGTGCCTGCAGTTTATCGGGACAGGGCCGCCCTGGCTACACCTTC. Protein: CACSLSGQGRPGYTF.